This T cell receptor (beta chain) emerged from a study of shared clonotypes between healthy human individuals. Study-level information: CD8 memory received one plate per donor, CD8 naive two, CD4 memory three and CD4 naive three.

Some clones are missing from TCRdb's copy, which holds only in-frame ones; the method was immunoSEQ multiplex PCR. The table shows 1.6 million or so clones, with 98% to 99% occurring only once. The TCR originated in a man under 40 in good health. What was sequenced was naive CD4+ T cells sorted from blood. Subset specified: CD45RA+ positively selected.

The CDR3 DNA sequence: TGTGCCAGCAGCTTAGCGCTATCACCCCCGGTATACGAGCAGTACTTC. It translates to CASSLALSPPVYEQYF. This chain links TRBV7-6 with TRBJ2-7, with D unclear. V was cut by 0 bases and J by 4 bases, with 16 bases left in between. Looked up from germline, CDR1 is SGHVS and CDR2 is FNYEAQ. The CDR3 is 16 amino acids.